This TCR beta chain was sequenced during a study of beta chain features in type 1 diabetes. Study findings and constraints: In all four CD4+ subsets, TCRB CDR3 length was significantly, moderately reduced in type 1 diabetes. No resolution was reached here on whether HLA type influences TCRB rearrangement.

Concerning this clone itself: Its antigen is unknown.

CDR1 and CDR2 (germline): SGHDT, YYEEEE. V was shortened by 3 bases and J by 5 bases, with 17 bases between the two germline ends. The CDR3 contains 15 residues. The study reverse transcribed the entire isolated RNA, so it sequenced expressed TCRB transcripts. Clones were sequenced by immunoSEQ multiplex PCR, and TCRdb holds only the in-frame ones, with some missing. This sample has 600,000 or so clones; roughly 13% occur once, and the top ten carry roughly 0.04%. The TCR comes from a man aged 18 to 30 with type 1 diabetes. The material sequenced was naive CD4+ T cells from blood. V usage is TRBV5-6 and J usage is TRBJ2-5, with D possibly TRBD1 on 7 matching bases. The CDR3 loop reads CASSSSGGTFETQYF. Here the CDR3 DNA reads TGTGCCAGCAGCTCCTCAGGGGGGACCTTCGAGACCCAGTACTTC.